This T cell receptor beta chain came from a study of T cells in Graves' hyperthyroidism and ophthalmopathy. TCR beta CDR3 regions were amplified from RNA transcripts. During a first-round RT-PCR of the TCR CDR3, the HTBI primer set was used. Each CDR3 protein is one row after TCRdb ran MiXCR on the multiplex PCR reads. The sample consists of some 360,000 distinct CDR3 sequences, 15% to 20% of them appearing once. This clonotype came up once. Germline CDR1 MDHEN, CDR2 SYDVKM. Trimming stripped 5 bases from V and 11 bases from J, with 24 bases between. The CDR3 contains 15 residues. Among ophthalmopathy patients, the Clinical Activity Score reached at least 3, the NOSPECS grade reached at least 4, and duration remained under 3 months.

This TCR was recovered from a woman in her thirties or forties with Graves' ophthalmopathy. The sample taken for sequencing was blood. The chain uses TRBV28 and TRBJ1-1, with TRBD1 as a possible D gene (5 bases). The CDR3 reads CASSLESGTKSWAFF. CDR3 bases: TGTGCCAGCAGTCTCGAATCCGGGACGAAATCGTGGGCTTTCTTT. Variable domain in full (rest from reference TRBV28 and TRBJ1-1): DVKVTQSSRYLVKRTGEKVFLECVQDMDHENMFWYRQDPGLGLRLIYFSYDVKMKEKGDIPEGYSVSREKKERFSLILESASTNQTSMYLCASSLESGTKSWAFFGQGTRLTVV.